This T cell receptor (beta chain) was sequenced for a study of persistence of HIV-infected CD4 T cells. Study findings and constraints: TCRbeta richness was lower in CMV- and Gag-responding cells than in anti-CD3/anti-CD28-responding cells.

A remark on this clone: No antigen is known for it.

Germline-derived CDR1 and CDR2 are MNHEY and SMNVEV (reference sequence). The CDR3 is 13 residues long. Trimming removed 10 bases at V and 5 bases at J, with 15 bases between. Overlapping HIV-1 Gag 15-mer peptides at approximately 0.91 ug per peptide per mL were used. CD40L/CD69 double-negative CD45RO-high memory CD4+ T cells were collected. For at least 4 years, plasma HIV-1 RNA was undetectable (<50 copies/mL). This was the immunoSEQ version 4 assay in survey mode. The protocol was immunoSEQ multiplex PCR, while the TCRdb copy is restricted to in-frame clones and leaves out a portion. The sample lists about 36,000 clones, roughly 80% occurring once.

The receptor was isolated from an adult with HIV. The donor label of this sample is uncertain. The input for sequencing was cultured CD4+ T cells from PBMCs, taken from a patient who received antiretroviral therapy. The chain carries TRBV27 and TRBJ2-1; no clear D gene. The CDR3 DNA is TGTGCCACCCGCCCGGTTGTGAACAATGAGCAGTTCTTC. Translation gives CATRPVVNNEQFF.